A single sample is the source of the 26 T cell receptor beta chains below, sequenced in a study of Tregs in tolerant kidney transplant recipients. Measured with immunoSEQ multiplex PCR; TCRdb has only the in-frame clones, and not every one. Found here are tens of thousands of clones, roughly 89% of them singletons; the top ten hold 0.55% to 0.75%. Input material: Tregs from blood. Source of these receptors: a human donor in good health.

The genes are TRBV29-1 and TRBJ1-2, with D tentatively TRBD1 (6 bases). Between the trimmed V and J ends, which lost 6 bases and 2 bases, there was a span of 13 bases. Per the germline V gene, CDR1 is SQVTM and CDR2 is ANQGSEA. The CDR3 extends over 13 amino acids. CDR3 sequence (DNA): TGCAGCGTGTACAGGGAGCCCAACTATGGCTACACCTTC. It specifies CSVYREPNYGYTF.

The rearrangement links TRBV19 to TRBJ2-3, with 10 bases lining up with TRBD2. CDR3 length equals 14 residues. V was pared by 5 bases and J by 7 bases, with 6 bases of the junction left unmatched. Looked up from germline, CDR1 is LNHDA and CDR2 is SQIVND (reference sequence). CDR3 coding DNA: TGTGCCAGTAGTGGGGCTAGCGGGAGATATACGCAGTATTTT. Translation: CASSGASGRYTQYF.

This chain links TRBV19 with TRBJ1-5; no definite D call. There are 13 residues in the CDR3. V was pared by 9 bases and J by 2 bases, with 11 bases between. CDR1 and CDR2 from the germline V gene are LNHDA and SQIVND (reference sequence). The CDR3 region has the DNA TGTGCCAGCTCCTACCAACGCAATCAGCCCCAGCATTTT. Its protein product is CASSYQRNQPQHF. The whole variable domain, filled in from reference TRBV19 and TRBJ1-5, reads DGGITQSPKYLFRKEGQNVTLSCEQNLNHDAMYWYRQDPGQGLRLIYYSQIVNDFQKGDIAEGYSVSREKKESFPLTVTSAQKNPTAFYLCASSYQRNQPQHFGDGTRLSIL.

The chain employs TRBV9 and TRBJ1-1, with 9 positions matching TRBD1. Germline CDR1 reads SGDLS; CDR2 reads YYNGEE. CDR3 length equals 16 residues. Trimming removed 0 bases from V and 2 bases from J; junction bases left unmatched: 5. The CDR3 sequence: CASSVAGQGYNTEAFF. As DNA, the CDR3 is TGTGCCAGCAGCGTAGCCGGACAGGGGTATAACACTGAAGCTTTCTTT.

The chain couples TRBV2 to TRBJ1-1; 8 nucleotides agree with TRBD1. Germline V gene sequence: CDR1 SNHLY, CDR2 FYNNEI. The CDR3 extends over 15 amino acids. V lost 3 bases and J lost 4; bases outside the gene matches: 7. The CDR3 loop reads CASSDRGQALTEAFF. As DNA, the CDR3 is TGTGCCAGCAGTGACAGGGGACAGGCGCTCACTGAAGCTTTCTTT.

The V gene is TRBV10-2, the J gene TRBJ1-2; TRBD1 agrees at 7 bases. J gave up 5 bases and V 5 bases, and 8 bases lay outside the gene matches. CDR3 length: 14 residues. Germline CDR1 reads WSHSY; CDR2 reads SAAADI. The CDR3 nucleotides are TGCGCCAGCAGTACAGGGAAGGGGGCATATGGCTACACCTTC. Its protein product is CASSTGKGAYGYTF.

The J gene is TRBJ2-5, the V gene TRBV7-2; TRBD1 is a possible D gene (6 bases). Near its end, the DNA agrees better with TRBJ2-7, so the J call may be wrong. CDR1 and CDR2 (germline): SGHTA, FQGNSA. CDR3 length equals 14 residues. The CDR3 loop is CASSFRTARDEQYF. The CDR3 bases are TGTGCCAGCAGCTTTAGGACAGCAAGGGACGAGCAGTACTTC.

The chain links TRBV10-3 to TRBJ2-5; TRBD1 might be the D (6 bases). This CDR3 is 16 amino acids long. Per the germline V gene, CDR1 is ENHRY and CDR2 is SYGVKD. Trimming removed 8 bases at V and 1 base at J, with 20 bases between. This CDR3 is CAISRGAGAFQETQYF. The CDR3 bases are TGTGCCATCTCCCGTGGGGCAGGGGCATTCCAAGAGACCCAGTACTTC.

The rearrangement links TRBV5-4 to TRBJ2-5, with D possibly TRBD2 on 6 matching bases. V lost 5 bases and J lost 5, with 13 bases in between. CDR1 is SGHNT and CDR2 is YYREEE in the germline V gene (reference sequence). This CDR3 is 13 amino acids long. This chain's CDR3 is CASRVRAGETQYF. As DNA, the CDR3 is TGTGCCAGCAGGGTGAGGGCGGGGGAGACCCAGTACTTC.

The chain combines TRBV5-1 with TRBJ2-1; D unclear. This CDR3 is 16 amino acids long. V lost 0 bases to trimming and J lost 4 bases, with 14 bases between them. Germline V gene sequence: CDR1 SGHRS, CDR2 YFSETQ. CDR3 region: CASSLEGPVGYNEQFF. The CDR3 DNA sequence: TGCGCCAGCAGCTTGGAGGGCCCCGTTGGGTACAATGAGCAGTTCTTC. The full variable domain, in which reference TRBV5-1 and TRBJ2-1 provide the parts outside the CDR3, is KAGVTQTPRYLIKTRGQQVTLSCSPISGHRSVSWYQQTPGQGLQFLFEYFSETQRNKGNFPGRFSGRQFSNSRSEMNVSTLELGDSALYLCASSLEGPVGYNEQFFGPGTRLTVL.

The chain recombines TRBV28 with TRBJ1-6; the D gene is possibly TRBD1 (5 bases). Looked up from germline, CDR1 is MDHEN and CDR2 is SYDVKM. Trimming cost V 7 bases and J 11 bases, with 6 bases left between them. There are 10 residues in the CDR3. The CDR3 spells CASKGPPLHF. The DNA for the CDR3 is TGTGCCAGCAAGGGACCACCCCTCCACTTT.

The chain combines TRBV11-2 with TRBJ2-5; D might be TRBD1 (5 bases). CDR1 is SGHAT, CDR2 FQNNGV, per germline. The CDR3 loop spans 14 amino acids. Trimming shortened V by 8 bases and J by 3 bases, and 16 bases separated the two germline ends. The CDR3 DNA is TGTGCCAGCGGATCAGGGAAATGGGAAGAGACCCAGTACTTC. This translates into CASGSGKWEETQYF.

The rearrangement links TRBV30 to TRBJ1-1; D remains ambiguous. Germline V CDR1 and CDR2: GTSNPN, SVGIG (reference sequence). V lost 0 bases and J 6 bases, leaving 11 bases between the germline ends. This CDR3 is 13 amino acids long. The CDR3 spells CAWSVSFRAEAFF. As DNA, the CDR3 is TGTGCCTGGAGTGTATCTTTTAGGGCTGAAGCTTTCTTT. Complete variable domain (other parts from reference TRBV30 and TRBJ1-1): SQTIHQWPATLVQPVGSPLSLECTVEGTSNPNLYWYRQAAGRGLQLLFYSVGIGQISSEVPQNLSASRPQDRQFILSSKKLLLSDSGFYLCAWSVSFRAEAFFGQGTRLTVV.

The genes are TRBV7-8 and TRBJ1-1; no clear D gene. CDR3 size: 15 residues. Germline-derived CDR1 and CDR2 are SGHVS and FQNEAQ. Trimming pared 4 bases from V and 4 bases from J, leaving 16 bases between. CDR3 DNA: TGTGCCAGCAGCTACGGGCCCCCTGGCAGCACTGAAGCTTTCTTT. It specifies CASSYGPPGSTEAFF. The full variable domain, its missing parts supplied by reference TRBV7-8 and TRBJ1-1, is GAGVSQSPRYKVAKRGQDVALRCDPISGHVSLFWYQQALGQGPEFLTYFQNEAQLDKSGLPSDRFFAERPEGSVSTLKIQRTQQEDSAVYLCASSYGPPGSTEAFFGQGTRLTVV.

CDR3: CASSPTQIYGYTF. The CDR3 nucleotides are TGTGCCAGCAGTCCTACTCAGATCTATGGCTACACCTTC. The chain recombines TRBV7-9 with TRBJ1-2; D unresolved. V was trimmed by 6 bases and J by 4 bases, leaving 12 bases between them. CDR1 and CDR2 (germline): SEHNR, FQNEAQ (reference sequence). The CDR3 is 13 residues long.

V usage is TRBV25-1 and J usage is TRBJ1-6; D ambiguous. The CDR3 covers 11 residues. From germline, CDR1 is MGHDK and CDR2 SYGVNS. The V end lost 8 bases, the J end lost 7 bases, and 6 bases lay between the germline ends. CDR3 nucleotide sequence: TGTGCCAGCGGGGAGAATTCACCCCTCCACTTT. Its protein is CASGENSPLHF.

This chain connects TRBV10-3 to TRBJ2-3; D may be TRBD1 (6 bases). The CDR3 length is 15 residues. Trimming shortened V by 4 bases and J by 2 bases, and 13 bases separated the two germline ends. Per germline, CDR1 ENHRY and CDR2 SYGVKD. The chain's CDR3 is CAISGTTGNTDTQYF. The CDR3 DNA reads TGTGCCATCAGTGGGACGACAGGAAACACAGATACGCAGTATTTT.

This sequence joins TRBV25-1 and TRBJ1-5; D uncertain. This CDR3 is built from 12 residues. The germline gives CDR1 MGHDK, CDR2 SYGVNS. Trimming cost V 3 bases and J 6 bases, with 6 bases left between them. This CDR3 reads CASSEGGQPQHF. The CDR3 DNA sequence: TGTGCCAGCAGTGAGGGCGGTCAGCCCCAGCATTTT.

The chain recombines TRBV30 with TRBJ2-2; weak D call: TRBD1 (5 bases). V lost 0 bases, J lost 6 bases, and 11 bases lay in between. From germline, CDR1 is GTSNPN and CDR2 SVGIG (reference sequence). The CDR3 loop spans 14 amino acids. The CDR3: CAWSVLWGAGELFF. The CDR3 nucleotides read TGTGCCTGGAGTGTACTGTGGGGCGCCGGGGAGCTGTTTTTT. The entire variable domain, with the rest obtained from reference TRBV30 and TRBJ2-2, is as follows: SQTIHQWPATLVQPVGSPLSLECTVEGTSNPNLYWYRQAAGRGLQLLFYSVGIGQISSEVPQNLSASRPQDRQFILSSKKLLLSDSGFYLCAWSVLWGAGELFFGEGSRLTVL.

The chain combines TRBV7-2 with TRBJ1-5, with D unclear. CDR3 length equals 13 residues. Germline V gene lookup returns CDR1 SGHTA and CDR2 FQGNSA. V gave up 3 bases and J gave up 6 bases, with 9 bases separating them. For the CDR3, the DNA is TGTGCCAGCAGCTTGCGGGGAAGTCAGCCCCAGCATTTT. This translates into CASSLRGSQPQHF.

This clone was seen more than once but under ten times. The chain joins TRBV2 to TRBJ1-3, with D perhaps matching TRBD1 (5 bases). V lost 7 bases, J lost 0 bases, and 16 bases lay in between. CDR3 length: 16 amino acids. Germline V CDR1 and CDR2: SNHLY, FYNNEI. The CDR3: CASNTLRVHSGNTIYF. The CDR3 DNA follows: TGTGCCAGCAATACACTCAGGGTACACTCTGGAAACACCATATATTTT.

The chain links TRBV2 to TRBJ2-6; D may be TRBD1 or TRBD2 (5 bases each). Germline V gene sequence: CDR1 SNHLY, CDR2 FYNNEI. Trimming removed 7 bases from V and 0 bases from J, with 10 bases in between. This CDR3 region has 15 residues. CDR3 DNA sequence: TGTGCCAGCAAGGGGACGGTCTCTGGGGCCAACGTCCTGACTTTC. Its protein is CASKGTVSGANVLTF.

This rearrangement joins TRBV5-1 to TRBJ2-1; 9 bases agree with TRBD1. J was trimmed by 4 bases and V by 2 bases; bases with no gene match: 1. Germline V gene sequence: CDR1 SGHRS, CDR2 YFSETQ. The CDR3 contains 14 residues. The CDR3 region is CASSFDRGYNEQFF. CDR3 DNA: TGCGCCAGCAGCTTTGACAGGGGGTACAATGAGCAGTTCTTC.

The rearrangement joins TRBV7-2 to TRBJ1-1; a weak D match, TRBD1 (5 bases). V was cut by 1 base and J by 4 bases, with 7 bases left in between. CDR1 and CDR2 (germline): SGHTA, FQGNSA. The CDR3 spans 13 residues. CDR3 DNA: TGTGCCAGCAGCTTAGGCAGGGTCACTGAAGCTTTCTTT. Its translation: CASSLGRVTEAFF. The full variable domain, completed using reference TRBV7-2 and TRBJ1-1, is GAGVSQSPSNKVTEKGKDVELRCDPISGHTALYWYRQSLGQGLEFLIYFQGNSAPDKSGLPSDRFSAERTGGSVSTLTIQRTQQEDSAVYLCASSLGRVTEAFFGQGTRLTVV.

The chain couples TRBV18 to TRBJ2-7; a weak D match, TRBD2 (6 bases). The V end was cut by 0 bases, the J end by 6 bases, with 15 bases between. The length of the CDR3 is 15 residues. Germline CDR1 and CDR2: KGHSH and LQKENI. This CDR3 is CASSPPEGGASEQYF. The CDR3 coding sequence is TGTGCCAGCTCACCACCGGAGGGCGGGGCCTCCGAGCAGTACTTC.

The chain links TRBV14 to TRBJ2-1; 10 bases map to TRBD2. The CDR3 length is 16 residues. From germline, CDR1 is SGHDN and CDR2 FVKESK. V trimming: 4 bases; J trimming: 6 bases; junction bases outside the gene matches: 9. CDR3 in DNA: TGTGCCAGCAGCCTTAGGCGGACTAGCGGCCTCAATGAGCAGTTCTTC. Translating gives CASSLRRTSGLNEQFF.